This TCR beta chain was sequenced for a study of T cells in Graves' hyperthyroidism and ophthalmopathy. This CDR3 spans 12 amino acids. V was clipped by 10 bases and J by 0 bases, with 10 bases between them. Germline V lookup: CDR1 ENHRY, CDR2 SYGVKD. This clonotype was detected ten times or more. There were TCR beta CDR3 regions amplified from RNA transcripts. Primed by the HTBI set, a first-round RT-PCR was run on the TCR CDR3. MiXCR, run by TCRdb on the multiplex PCR reads, gives a single entry per CDR3 protein. The table includes 75,000 to 100,000 distinct CDR3 sequences, 51% detected once. Sequenced sample: blood. This sequence originates from a woman between 40 and 55 years old with Graves' hyperthyroidism. The chain has TRBV10-3 and TRBJ2-7, with D hard to call. The CDR3 spells CATSLSSYEQYF. CDR3 in DNA: TGTGCCACCTCTTTGAGCTCCTACGAGCAGTACTTC.